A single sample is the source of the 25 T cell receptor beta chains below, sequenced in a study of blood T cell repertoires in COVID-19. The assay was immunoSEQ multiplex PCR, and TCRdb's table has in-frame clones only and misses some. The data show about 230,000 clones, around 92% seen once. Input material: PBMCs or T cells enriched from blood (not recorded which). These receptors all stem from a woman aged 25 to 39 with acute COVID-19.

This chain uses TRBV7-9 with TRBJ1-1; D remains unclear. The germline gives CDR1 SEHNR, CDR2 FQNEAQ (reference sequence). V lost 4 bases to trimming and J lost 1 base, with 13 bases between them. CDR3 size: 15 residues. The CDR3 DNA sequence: TGTGCCAGCAGCTCGCTGTGGTCAGAGAACACTGAAGCTTTCTTT. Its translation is CASSSLWSENTEAFF.

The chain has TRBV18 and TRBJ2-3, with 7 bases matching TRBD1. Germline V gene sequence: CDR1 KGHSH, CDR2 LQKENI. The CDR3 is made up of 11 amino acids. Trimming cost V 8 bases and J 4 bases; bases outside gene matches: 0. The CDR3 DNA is TGTGCCAGCACAGGGGCAGATACGCAGTATTTT. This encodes CASTGADTQYF.

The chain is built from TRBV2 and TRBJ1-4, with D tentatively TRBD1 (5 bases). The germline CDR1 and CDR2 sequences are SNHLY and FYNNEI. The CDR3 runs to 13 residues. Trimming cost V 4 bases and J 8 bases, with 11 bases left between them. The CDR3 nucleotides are TGTGCCAGCAGTGTCCAGGGCATAGAAAAACTGTTTTTT. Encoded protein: CASSVQGIEKLFF.

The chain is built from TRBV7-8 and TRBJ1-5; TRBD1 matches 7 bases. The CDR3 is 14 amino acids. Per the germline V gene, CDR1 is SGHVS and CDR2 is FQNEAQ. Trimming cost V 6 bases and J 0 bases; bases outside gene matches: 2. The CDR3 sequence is CASSWTGSNQPQHF. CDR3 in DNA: TGTGCCAGCAGTTGGACAGGTAGCAATCAGCCCCAGCATTTT. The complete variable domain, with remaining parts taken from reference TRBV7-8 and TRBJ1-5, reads GAGVSQSPRYKVAKRGQDVALRCDPISGHVSLFWYQQALGQGPEFLTYFQNEAQLDKSGLPSDRFFAERPEGSVSTLKIQRTQQEDSAVYLCASSWTGSNQPQHFGDGTRLSIL.

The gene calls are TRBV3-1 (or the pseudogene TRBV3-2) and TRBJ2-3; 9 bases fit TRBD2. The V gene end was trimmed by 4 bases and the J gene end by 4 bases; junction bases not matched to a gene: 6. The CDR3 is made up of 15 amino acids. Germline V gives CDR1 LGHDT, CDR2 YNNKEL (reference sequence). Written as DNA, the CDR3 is TGTGCCAGCAGCCCCCTAGCGGGGCCCGCAGATACGCAGTATTTT. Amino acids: CASSPLAGPADTQYF.

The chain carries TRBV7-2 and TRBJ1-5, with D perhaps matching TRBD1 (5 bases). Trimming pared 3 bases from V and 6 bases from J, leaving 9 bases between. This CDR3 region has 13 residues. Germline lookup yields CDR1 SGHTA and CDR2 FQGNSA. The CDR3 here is CASSFRVGQPQHF. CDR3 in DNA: TGTGCCAGCAGCTTCAGGGTGGGTCAGCCCCAGCATTTT.

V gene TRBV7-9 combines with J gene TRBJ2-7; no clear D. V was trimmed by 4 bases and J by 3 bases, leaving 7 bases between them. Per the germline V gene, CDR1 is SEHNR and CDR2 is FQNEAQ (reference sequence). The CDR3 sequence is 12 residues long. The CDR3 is CASSSSIYEQYF. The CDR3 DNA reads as TGTGCCAGCAGCTCCTCTATCTACGAGCAGTACTTC.

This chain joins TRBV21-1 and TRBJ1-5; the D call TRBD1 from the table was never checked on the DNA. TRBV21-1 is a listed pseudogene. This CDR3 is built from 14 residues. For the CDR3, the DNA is TGTGCCAGCACTCCAGGGACAGTCCATCAGCCCCAGCATTTT. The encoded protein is CASTPGTVHQPQHF.

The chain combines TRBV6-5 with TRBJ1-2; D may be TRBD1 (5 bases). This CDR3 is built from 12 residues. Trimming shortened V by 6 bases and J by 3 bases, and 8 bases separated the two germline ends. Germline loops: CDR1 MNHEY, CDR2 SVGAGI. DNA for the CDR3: TGTGCCAGCAGCAGGGAAGACTATGGCTACACCTTC. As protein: CASSREDYGYTF.

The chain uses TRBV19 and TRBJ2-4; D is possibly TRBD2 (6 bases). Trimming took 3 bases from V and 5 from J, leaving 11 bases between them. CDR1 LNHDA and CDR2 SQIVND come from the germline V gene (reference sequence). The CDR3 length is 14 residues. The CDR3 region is CASSIQASENIQYF. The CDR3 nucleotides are TGTGCCAGTAGTATCCAGGCTAGCGAAAACATTCAGTACTTC.

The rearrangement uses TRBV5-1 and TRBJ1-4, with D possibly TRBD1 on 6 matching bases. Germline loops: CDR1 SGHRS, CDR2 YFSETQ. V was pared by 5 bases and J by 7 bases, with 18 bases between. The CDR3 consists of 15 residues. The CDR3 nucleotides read TGCGCCAGCAGTCAGGGGCAGGGTGGCAGTGAAAAACTGTTTTTT. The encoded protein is CASSQGQGGSEKLFF.

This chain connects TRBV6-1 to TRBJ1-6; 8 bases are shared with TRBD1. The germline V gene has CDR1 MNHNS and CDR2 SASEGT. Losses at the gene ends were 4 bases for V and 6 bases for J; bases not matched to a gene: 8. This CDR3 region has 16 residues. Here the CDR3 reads CASSGYQGAGNSPLHF. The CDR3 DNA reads TGTGCCAGCAGTGGATACCAGGGGGCAGGTAATTCACCCCTCCACTTT.

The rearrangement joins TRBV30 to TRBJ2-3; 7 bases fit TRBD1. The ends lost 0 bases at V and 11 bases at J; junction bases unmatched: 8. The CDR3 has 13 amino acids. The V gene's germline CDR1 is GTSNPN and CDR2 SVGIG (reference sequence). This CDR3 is CAWSVRTGMGQYF. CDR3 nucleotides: TGTGCCTGGAGTGTCCGGACAGGCATGGGGCAGTATTTT. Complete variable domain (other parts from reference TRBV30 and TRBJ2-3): SQTIHQWPATLVQPVGSPLSLECTVEGTSNPNLYWYRQAAGRGLQLLFYSVGIGQISSEVPQNLSASRPQDRQFILSSKKLLLSDSGFYLCAWSVRTGMGQYFGPGTRLTVL.

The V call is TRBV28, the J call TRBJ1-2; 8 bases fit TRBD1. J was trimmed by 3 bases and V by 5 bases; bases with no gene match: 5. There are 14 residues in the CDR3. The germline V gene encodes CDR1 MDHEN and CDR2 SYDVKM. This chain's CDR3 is CASSPGQAYYGYTF. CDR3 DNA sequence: TGTGCCAGCAGTCCGGGACAGGCTTACTATGGCTACACCTTC.

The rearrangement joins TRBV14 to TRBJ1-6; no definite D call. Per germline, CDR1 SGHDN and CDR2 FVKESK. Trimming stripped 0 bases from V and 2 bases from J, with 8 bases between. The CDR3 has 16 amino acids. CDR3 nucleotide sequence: TGTGCCAGCAGCCAAGACCGGGAACCCTATAATTCACCCCTCCACTTT. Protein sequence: CASSQDREPYNSPLHF.

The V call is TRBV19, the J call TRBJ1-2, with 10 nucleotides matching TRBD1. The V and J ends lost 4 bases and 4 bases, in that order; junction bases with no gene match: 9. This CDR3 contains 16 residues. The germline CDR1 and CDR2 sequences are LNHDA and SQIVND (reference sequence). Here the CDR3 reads CASSRPGTGAGYGYTF. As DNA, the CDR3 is TGTGCCAGTAGTAGACCCGGGACAGGGGCCGGCTATGGCTACACCTTC.

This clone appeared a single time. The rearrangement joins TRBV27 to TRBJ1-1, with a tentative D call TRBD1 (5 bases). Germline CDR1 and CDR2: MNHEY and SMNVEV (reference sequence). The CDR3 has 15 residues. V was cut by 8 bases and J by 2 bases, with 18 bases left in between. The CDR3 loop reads CASGNGGWGNTEAFF. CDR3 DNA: TGTGCCAGCGGAAACGGGGGGTGGGGTAACACTGAAGCTTTCTTT.

In nucleotides, the CDR3 is TGTGCCAGCAGCCGAAGGGAGTATTACAGGGCCTACGAGCAGTACTTC. This codes for CASSRREYYRAYEQYF. The chain carries TRBV7-8 and TRBJ2-7; a possible D gene is TRBD1 (6 bases). Germline CDR1 is SGHVS and CDR2 is FQNEAQ. The CDR3 covers 16 residues. Trimming cost V 5 bases and J 2 bases, with 19 bases left between them.

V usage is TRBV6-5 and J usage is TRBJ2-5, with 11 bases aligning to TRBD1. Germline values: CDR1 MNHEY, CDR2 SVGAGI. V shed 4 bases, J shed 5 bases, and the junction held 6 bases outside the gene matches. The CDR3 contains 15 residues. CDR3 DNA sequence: TGTGCCAGCAGTTTTATCCGGGACAGGGGGGAGACCCAGTACTTC. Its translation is CASSFIRDRGETQYF.

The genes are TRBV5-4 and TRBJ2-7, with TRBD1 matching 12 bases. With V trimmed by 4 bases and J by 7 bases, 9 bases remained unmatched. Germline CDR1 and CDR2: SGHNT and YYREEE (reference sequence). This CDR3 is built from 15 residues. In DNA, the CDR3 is TGTGCCAGCAGCGCCGGGACAGGGGGCGGGAGTGAGCAGTACTTC. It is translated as CASSAGTGGGSEQYF. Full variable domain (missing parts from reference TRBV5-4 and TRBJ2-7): ETGVTQSPTHLIKTRGQQVTLRCSSQSGHNTVSWYQQALGQGPQFIFQYYREEENGRGNFPPRFSGLQFPNYSSELNVNALELDDSALYLCASSAGTGGGSEQYFGPGTRLTVT.

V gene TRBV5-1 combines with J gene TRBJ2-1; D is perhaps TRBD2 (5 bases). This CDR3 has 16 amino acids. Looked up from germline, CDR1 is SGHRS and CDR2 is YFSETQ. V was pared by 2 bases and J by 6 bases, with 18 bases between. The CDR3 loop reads CASSFPWAEGINEQFF. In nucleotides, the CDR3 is TGCGCCAGCAGCTTCCCCTGGGCAGAGGGCATCAATGAGCAGTTCTTC.

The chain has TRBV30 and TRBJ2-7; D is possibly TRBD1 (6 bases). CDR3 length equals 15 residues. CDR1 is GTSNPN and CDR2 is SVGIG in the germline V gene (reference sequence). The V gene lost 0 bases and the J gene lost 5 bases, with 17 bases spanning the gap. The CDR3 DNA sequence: TGTGCCTGGAGTGTCGGACAGCCTCCACTAAACGAGCAGTACTTC. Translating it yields CAWSVGQPPLNEQYF.

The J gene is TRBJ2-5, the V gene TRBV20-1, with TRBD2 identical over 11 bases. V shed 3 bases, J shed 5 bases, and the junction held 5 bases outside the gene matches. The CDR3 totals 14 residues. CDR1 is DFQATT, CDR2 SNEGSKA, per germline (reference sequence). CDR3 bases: TGCAGTGCTAGTTGGTTAGCGGGGGGGGAGACCCAGTACTTC. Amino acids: CSASWLAGGETQYF.

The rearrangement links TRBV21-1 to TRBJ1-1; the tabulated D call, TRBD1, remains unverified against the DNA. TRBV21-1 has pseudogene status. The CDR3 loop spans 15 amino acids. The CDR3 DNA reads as TGTGCCAGCAGCATCCGGGACACCCTGAACACTGAAGCTTTCTTT. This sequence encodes CASSIRDTLNTEAFF.

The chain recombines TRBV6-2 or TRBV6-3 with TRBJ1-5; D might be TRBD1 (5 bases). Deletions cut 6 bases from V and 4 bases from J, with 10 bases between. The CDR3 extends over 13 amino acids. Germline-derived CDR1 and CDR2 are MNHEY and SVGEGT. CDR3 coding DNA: TGTGCCAGCAGCCGCGACAGAAATCAGCCCCAGCATTTT. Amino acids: CASSRDRNQPQHF.